This T cell receptor (beta chain) emerged from a study of T cell responses to AZD1222 COVID-19 vaccine. General study results and limits: Variant regions that are unmutated are reportedly the target of nearly half of spike-specific TCRs.

V lost 2 bases to trimming and J lost 5 bases, with 15 bases between them. This CDR3 spans 16 amino acids. From germline, CDR1 is SGHVS and CDR2 FNYEAQ. Using immunoSEQ multiplex PCR, the repertoire was profiled, and TCRdb retains in-frame clones only, with some absent. The table includes tens of thousands of clones, about 90% detected once. Worth noting for this clone: Its antigen is as yet unknown.

The V call is TRBV7-6, the J call TRBJ2-2; D is uncertain. This TCR was sampled from an adult in good health. This specimen consisted of peripheral blood, obtained on day 0 of AZD1222 vaccination. The CDR3 region is CASSLPGDPRTGELFF. CDR3 nucleotide sequence: TGTGCCAGCAGCTTACCTGGGGATCCGAGGACCGGGGAGCTGTTTTTT.